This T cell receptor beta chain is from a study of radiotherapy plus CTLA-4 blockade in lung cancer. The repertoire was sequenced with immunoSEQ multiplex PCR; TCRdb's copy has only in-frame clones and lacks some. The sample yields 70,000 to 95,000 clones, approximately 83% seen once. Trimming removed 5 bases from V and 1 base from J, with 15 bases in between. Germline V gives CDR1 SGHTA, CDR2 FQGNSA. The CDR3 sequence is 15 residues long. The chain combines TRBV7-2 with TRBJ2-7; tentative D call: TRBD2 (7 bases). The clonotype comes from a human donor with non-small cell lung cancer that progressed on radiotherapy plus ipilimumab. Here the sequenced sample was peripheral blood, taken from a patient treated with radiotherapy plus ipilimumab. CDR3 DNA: TGTGCCAGCAGCCAAAGGGGGGGCGGTTCCTACGAGCAGTACTTC. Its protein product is CASSQRGGGSYEQYF.